One and the same sample provided the 27 T cell receptor beta chains below, sequenced in a study of CD8+ T cells in alopecia areata. cDNA prepared by RNA extraction and subsequent reverse transcription served as the template for sequencing. Clones were sequenced by immunoSEQ multiplex PCR, and TCRdb holds only the in-frame ones, with some missing. The sample records 150,000 to 250,000 clones, roughly 60% being singletons. Noted treatment: oral pan-JAK inhibitor, 5-10 mg twice daily. The specimen comprised CD4+ T cells sorted from blood, sampled at week 24, from a patient treated with tofacitinib. These receptors all stem from a human donor with alopecia areata.

V gene TRBV29-1 combines with J gene TRBJ1-2; 8 bases fit TRBD1. The CDR3 covers 13 residues. The germline CDR1 and CDR2 sequences are SQVTM and ANQGSEA. V lost 8 bases, J lost 8 bases, and 13 bases stayed unmatched. The CDR3 reads CSSDGQGSKGYTF. Written as DNA, the CDR3 is TGCAGCTCTGATGGACAGGGATCAAAAGGCTACACCTTC.

This chain joins TRBV5-1 and TRBJ2-5, with D possibly being TRBD1 (5 bases). CDR3 length equals 15 residues. Germline CDR1 SGHRS, CDR2 YFSETQ. V was cut by 1 base and J by 3 bases, with 13 bases left in between. The CDR3 is CASSLQGAPEETQYF. For the CDR3, the DNA is TGCGCCAGCAGCTTGCAAGGGGCCCCCGAAGAGACCCAGTACTTC. Full variable domain (missing parts from reference TRBV5-1 and TRBJ2-5): KAGVTQTPRYLIKTRGQQVTLSCSPISGHRSVSWYQQTPGQGLQFLFEYFSETQRNKGNFPGRFSGRQFSNSRSEMNVSTLELGDSALYLCASSLQGAPEETQYFGPGTRLLVL.

The table lists this clone with a few counts. The V gene is TRBV9, the J gene TRBJ2-5, with 9 bases that match TRBD2. Germline lookup yields CDR1 SGDLS and CDR2 YYNGEE. Losses at the gene ends were 3 bases for V and 4 bases for J; bases not matched to a gene: 13. This CDR3 is built from 17 residues. CDR3 region: CASSAEAGGRLGETQYF. Written as DNA, the CDR3 is TGTGCCAGCAGCGCGGAGGCGGGAGGGCGATTAGGAGAGACCCAGTACTTC. The full variable domain, with the rest looked up from reference TRBV9 and TRBJ2-5, is DSGVTQTPKHLITATGQRVTLRCSPRSGDLSVYWYQQSLDQGLQFLIQYYNGEERAKGNILERFSAQQFPDLHSELNLSSLELGDSALYFCASSAEAGGRLGETQYFGPGTRLLVL.

V usage is TRBV5-1 and J usage is TRBJ2-7, with no clear D. The V end lost 1 base, the J end lost 5 bases, and 13 bases lay between the germline ends. The CDR3 consists of 14 residues. Germline V lookup: CDR1 SGHRS, CDR2 YFSETQ. CDR3 in amino acids: CASSLNPSGDEQYF. CDR3 bases: TGCGCCAGCAGCTTGAATCCCTCCGGCGACGAGCAGTACTTC.

This clone was seen only a few times. V gene TRBV5-1 combines with J gene TRBJ1-6; D uncertain. Germline V gives CDR1 SGHRS, CDR2 YFSETQ. Trimming left V 0 bases short and J 8 bases short, with 12 bases between. This CDR3 region has 15 residues. CDR3 bases: TGCGCCAGCAGCTTGGCTAGGGCTTTGGATTCACCCCTCCACTTT. Protein product: CASSLARALDSPLHF. The variable domain in full, with the rest retrieved from reference TRBV5-1 and TRBJ1-6, is KAGVTQTPRYLIKTRGQQVTLSCSPISGHRSVSWYQQTPGQGLQFLFEYFSETQRNKGNFPGRFSGRQFSNSRSEMNVSTLELGDSALYLCASSLARALDSPLHFGNGTRLTVT.

The V call is TRBV9, the J call TRBJ2-7; D is unclear. The V gene lost 4 bases and the J gene lost 8 bases, with 19 bases spanning the gap. Germline assignment: CDR1 SGDLS and CDR2 YYNGEE. The CDR3 covers 14 residues. The CDR3 loop is CASSPRPTTEQQYF. Here the CDR3 DNA reads TGTGCCAGCAGCCCCAGACCTACCACCGAACAGCAGTACTTC.

The V and J genes are TRBV10-3 and TRBJ2-6; no clear D gene. CDR1 is ENHRY and CDR2 is SYGVKD in the germline V gene. This CDR3 comprises 13 residues. V shed 5 bases and J shed 4 bases, with 6 bases lying between them. The CDR3 protein is CAISPPGANVLTF. The CDR3, as DNA: TGTGCCATCAGTCCACCGGGGGCCAACGTCCTGACTTTC.

The genes are TRBV5-1 and TRBJ1-5; maybe TRBD1 (5 bases). CDR3 length equals 14 residues. Germline V gene lookup returns CDR1 SGHRS and CDR2 YFSETQ. V was pared by 0 bases and J by 6 bases, with 10 bases between. The CDR3 reads CASSLAEGSQPQHF. CDR3 in DNA: TGCGCCAGCAGCTTGGCTGAGGGGAGTCAGCCCCAGCATTTT.

The rearrangement uses TRBV7-2 and TRBJ1-5; tentatively, D is TRBD1 (6 bases). Looked up from germline, CDR1 is SGHTA and CDR2 is FQGNSA. The V end lost 6 bases, the J end lost 3 bases, and 9 bases lay between the germline ends. The CDR3 runs 13 residues. In DNA form, the CDR3 reads TGTGCCAGCAGGCGGACAGCCAATCAGCCCCAGCATTTT. Translating gives CASRRTANQPQHF.

The genes are TRBV7-2 and TRBJ2-1; TRBD2 matches at 12 bases. Germline V gives CDR1 SGHTA, CDR2 FQGNSA. The ends lost 5 bases at V and 5 bases at J; junction bases unmatched: 4. CDR3 length equals 15 residues. CDR3 sequence reads: CASSRTSGTHNEQFF. The DNA of the CDR3 is TGTGCCAGCAGCCGGACTAGCGGGACCCACAATGAGCAGTTCTTC.

This clone was observed a handful of times. This rearrangement joins TRBV11-2 to TRBJ2-1; 10 bases match TRBD1. Germline CDR1 SGHAT, CDR2 FQNNGV. V shed 4 bases, J shed 0 bases, and the junction held 3 bases outside the gene matches. This CDR3 is 16 amino acids long. The CDR3, as DNA: TGTGCCAGCAGCTCTTGGACAGGGGGCTCCTACAATGAGCAGTTCTTC. This codes for CASSSWTGGSYNEQFF.

This clone was found a few times. This sequence joins TRBV2 and TRBJ2-2, with TRBD1 identical over 7 bases. CDR3 size: 15 residues. Germline V gene sequence: CDR1 SNHLY, CDR2 FYNNEI. The trim removed 3 bases at V and 5 bases at J, leaving 6 bases unmatched. The chain's CDR3 is CASSEGQTETGELFF. CDR3 DNA sequence: TGTGCCAGCAGTGAGGGACAGACCGAGACCGGGGAGCTGTTTTTT.

The chain recombines TRBV4-3 with TRBJ1-2; no definite D call. The CDR3 spans 15 residues. V gave up 4 bases and J gave up 4 bases, with 16 bases separating them. Per germline, CDR1 LGHNA and CDR2 YSLEER. CDR3 nucleotides: TGCGCCAGCAGCCCTCCTGGCAGGCGCCCCTATGGCTACACCTTC. Encoded protein: CASSPPGRRPYGYTF.

The rearrangement joins TRBV23-1 to TRBJ2-7; 10 bases match TRBD1. TRBV23-1 is designated an ORF whose function remains uncertain. This CDR3 comprises 15 residues. Losses at the gene ends were 2 bases for V and 2 bases for J; bases not matched to a gene: 3. In DNA form, the CDR3 reads TGCGCCAGCAGTCAACGGACAGGGGGACCCTACGAGCAGTACTTC. It codes for CASSQRTGGPYEQYF.

Written as DNA, the CDR3 is TGCAGCGTTGTCCGGGGACAGGGGGGCACAGATACGCAGTATTTT. This codes for CSVVRGQGGTDTQYF. V usage is TRBV29-1 and J usage is TRBJ2-3, with 11 bases lining up with TRBD1. The CDR3 spans 15 residues. The J segment lost 1 base and the V segment lost 4 bases, leaving 4 bases of the junction unmatched. From germline, CDR1 is SQVTM and CDR2 ANQGSEA.

The chain couples TRBV10-3 to TRBJ2-5; 11 nucleotides line up with TRBD2. The germline V gene encodes CDR1 ENHRY and CDR2 SYGVKD. CDR3 length: 14 residues. With 7 bases clipped from V and 2 bases from J, the junction kept 3 bases outside the gene matches. The CDR3 DNA follows: TGTGCCATCAAATTAGCGGGGGGGCAAGAGACCCAGTACTTC. It encodes CAIKLAGGQETQYF.

This chain connects TRBV20-1 to TRBJ2-7, with D possibly being TRBD2 (6 bases). Germline V lookup: CDR1 DFQATT, CDR2 SNEGSKA (reference sequence). The CDR3 has 11 amino acids. Trimming shortened V by 6 bases and J by 1 base, and 7 bases separated the two germline ends. CDR3 coding DNA: TGCAGTGCGGCGGGGTCCTACGAGCAGTACTTC. It is translated as CSAAGSYEQYF.

The J gene is TRBJ2-1, the V gene TRBV9; no definite D call. Germline V lookup: CDR1 SGDLS, CDR2 YYNGEE. Trimming removed 3 bases from V and 4 bases from J, with 2 bases in between. This CDR3 region has 11 residues. The CDR3 is CASSGYNEQFF. In DNA, the CDR3 is TGTGCCAGCAGCGGATACAATGAGCAGTTCTTC.

Only one count was recorded for this clone. The V call is TRBV7-2, the J call TRBJ2-1; 9 nucleotides agree with TRBD2. V lost 0 bases to trimming and J lost 5 bases; unmatched junction nucleotides: 5. CDR3 length equals 16 residues. Germline loops: CDR1 SGHTA, CDR2 FQGNSA. The CDR3 sequence is CASSLAPSGNDNEQFF. CDR3 in DNA: TGTGCCAGCAGCTTAGCCCCTAGCGGGAACGACAATGAGCAGTTCTTC.

V usage is TRBV29-1 and J usage is TRBJ1-2, with TRBD1 identical over 9 bases. V was clipped by 6 bases and J by 6 bases; unmatched bases: 8. Germline V lookup: CDR1 SQVTM, CDR2 ANQGSEA. CDR3 length equals 13 residues. CDR3 bases: TGCAGCGTCTTGGACAGGGGAATTGATGGCTACACCTTC. Protein product: CSVLDRGIDGYTF.

The chain couples TRBV9 to TRBJ1-1; TRBD1 is a possible D gene (5 bases). This CDR3 contains 14 residues. V lost 0 bases, J lost 4 bases, and 10 bases lay in between. In germline, CDR1 is SGDLS, CDR2 YYNGEE. The CDR3 nucleotides are TGTGCCAGCAGCGTAGAGGTGGGGGGCACTGAAGCTTTCTTT. Residues: CASSVEVGGTEAFF.

On this clone itself: At one end the junction does not follow the germline gene, possibly because of a read error. The chain is built from TRBV6-5 and TRBJ1-6; D is undetermined. This CDR3 contains 15 residues. The germline CDR1 and CDR2 sequences are MNHEY and SVGAGI. The CDR3 region has the DNA TGTGCCAGCTCCCTCGAGAGCTCCTATAATTCACCCCCCCACTTT. The encoded protein is CASSLESSYNSPPHF.

Here the CDR3 DNA reads TGTGCCAGCTCACCCACTAGCGGGGGGGCAGCGGAGACCCAGTACTTC. As protein: CASSPTSGGAAETQYF. V gene TRBV18 combines with J gene TRBJ2-5; 13 nucleotides agree with TRBD2. The germline CDR1 and CDR2 sequences are KGHSH and LQKENI. The CDR3 consists of 16 residues. V shed 3 bases, J shed 5 bases, and the junction held 6 bases outside the gene matches.

The rearrangement links TRBV15 to TRBJ2-4; D possibly corresponds to TRBD2 (5 bases). CDR3 length: 14 amino acids. Trimming left V 8 bases short and J 8 bases short, with 19 bases between. The germline gives CDR1 LNHNV, CDR2 YYDKDF (reference sequence). CDR3 residues: CATPASGVGDIQYF. CDR3 DNA sequence: TGTGCCACCCCAGCTTCCGGGGTCGGAGACATTCAGTACTTC.

CDR3 sequence: CAISIGEIQGYTF. The CDR3 DNA sequence: TGTGCCATCAGTATAGGAGAGATTCAAGGCTACACCTTC. The chain uses TRBV10-3 and TRBJ1-2; no definite D call. Per the germline V gene, CDR1 is ENHRY and CDR2 is SYGVKD. This CDR3 comprises 13 residues. V was clipped by 5 bases and J by 8 bases, with 15 bases between them.

This clone was detected only a few times. The chain couples TRBV15 to TRBJ2-1; maybe TRBD2 (9 bases). Germline CDR1 is LNHNV and CDR2 is YYDKDF (reference sequence). The CDR3 extends over 15 amino acids. Trimming pared 6 bases from V and 9 bases from J, leaving 21 bases between. As DNA, the CDR3 is TGTGCCACCAGAACAGGGGGACTAGCAGGGGGTGAGCAGTTCTTC. Residues: CATRTGGLAGGEQFF.

The CDR3 reads CAWSVYGTSGGIGQFF. In DNA, the CDR3 is TGTGCCTGGAGTGTTTACGGGACTAGCGGGGGCATCGGGCAGTTCTTC. This sequence joins TRBV30 and TRBJ2-1; 14 bases fit TRBD2. J lost 12 bases, V lost 0 bases, and 10 bases had no gene match. The CDR3 loop spans 16 amino acids. Germline V gene lookup returns CDR1 GTSNPN and CDR2 SVGIG (reference sequence).